One and the same sample provided the 26 T cell receptor beta chains below, sequenced in a study of T cells in Graves' hyperthyroidism and ophthalmopathy. Regions amplified from RNA transcripts were the TCR beta CDR3 regions. A set of HTBI primers served as the primers for a first-round RT-PCR of the TCR CDR3. TCRdb reanalysed the multiplex PCR reads using MiXCR and keeps one entry per CDR3 protein. The repertoire holds 370,000 or so distinct CDR3 sequences, with approximately 12% as singletons. The sample comprised blood. These receptors were collected from a man aged 25-45 years with Graves' hyperthyroidism that later progressed to Graves' ophthalmopathy.

The chain recombines TRBV11-2 with TRBJ1-4, with TRBD1 identical over 7 bases. The CDR3 spans 17 residues. V lost 5 bases, J lost 0 bases, and 9 bases stayed unmatched. Looked up from germline, CDR1 is SGHAT and CDR2 is FQNNGV. CDR3 protein: CASSTHRGLATNEKLFF. CDR3 sequence (DNA): TGTGCCAGCAGCACCCACAGGGGACTAGCAACTAATGAAAAACTGTTTTTT.

V and J are TRBV10-1 and TRBJ2-2; 8 bases agree with TRBD2. Looked up from germline, CDR1 is WNHNN and CDR2 is SYGVQD (reference sequence). The CDR3 runs 15 residues. V lost 6 bases and J lost 4; bases outside the gene matches: 7. The CDR3 DNA reads TGCGCCAGCAGGGCTACTAGCGGAAGCACCGGGGAGCTGTTTTTT. It codes for CASRATSGSTGELFF.

This clonotype has a count of ten or more. The J gene is TRBJ2-7, the V gene TRBV28; D is undetermined. CDR1 and CDR2 (germline): MDHEN, SYDVKM. Trimming took off 5 bases at V and 2 bases at J, with 7 bases between the two ends. This CDR3 contains 12 residues. Written as DNA, the CDR3 is TGTGCCAGCAGTGACCGAACCTACGAGCAGTACTTC. It is translated as CASSDRTYEQYF.

The chain employs TRBV7-9 and TRBJ2-1; 13 nucleotides match TRBD2. The length of the CDR3 is 15 residues. Losses at the gene ends were 6 bases for V and 9 bases for J; bases not matched to a gene: 8. CDR1 and CDR2 from the germline V gene are SEHNR and FQNEAQ (reference sequence). CDR3 nucleotide sequence: TGTGCCAGCAGTAGACTAGCGGGGGGTTTGGGTGAGCAGTTCTTC. It is translated as CASSRLAGGLGEQFF.

There are a few counts of this clonotype. This sequence joins TRBV6-5 and TRBJ2-2, with D maybe TRBD1 (5 bases). Trimming took 0 bases from V and 4 from J, leaving 15 bases between them. The CDR3 length is 17 residues. Germline CDR1 MNHEY, CDR2 SVGAGI. CDR3 coding DNA: TGTGCCAGCAGTTACTCGGGGCGAGCGTATCGCACCGGGGAGCTGTTTTTT. Translated: CASSYSGRAYRTGELFF.

In this sample, this clonotype turned up many times. J is TRBJ2-7 and V is TRBV6-1; D is possibly TRBD1 (6 bases). The CDR3 runs to 13 residues. Germline V gives CDR1 MNHNS, CDR2 SASEGT. V lost 7 bases, J lost 0 bases, and 10 bases lay in between. The CDR3 reads CASKSTGSYEQYF. CDR3 nucleotide sequence: TGTGCCAGCAAGTCGACAGGCTCCTACGAGCAGTACTTC.

The chain joins TRBV18 to TRBJ1-6, with D perhaps matching TRBD1 (5 bases). V lost 6 bases, J lost 7 bases, and 16 bases lay in between. The CDR3 contains 15 residues. Germline V gene data show CDR1 as KGHSH and CDR2 as LQKENI. CDR3 sequence (DNA): TGTGCCAGCTCCCTGGGGACGGACCTAAATTCACCCCTCCACTTT. Encoded protein: CASSLGTDLNSPLHF.

This clonotype showed up many times. The rearrangement uses TRBV2 and TRBJ1-6; 8 bases fit TRBD1. This CDR3 is built from 13 residues. J gave up 9 bases and V 5 bases, and 3 bases lay outside the gene matches. Germline CDR1 and CDR2: SNHLY and FYNNEI. The CDR3 sequence: CASSRDRSSPLHF. The CDR3 nucleotides are TGTGCCAGCAGTCGGGACAGGAGTTCACCCCTCCACTTT.

This clonotype was detected ten times or more. The chain recombines TRBV11-2 with TRBJ1-4; 12 positions agree with TRBD1. Germline V gene lookup returns CDR1 SGHAT and CDR2 FQNNGV. The CDR3 sequence is 16 residues long. V dropped 6 bases and J dropped 8; count of bases not matched to a gene: 10. The CDR3 DNA follows: TGTGCCAGCAGTCCGGGACAGGGGGCGCAGGGGGAAAAACTGTTTTTT. It specifies CASSPGQGAQGEKLFF.

The chain is built from TRBV6-1 and TRBJ1-4; a possible D gene is TRBD1 (6 bases). CDR1 MNHNS and CDR2 SASEGT come from the germline V gene. The germline V and J ends were trimmed by 5 bases and 1 base, with 17 bases remaining between them. The CDR3 has 17 residues. Written as DNA, the CDR3 is TGTGCCAGCAGTTTGTCCCGGGACACCGGAACTAATGAAAAACTGTTTTTT. Protein: CASSLSRDTGTNEKLFF.

This clonotype was found many times. The rearrangement joins TRBV6-6 to TRBJ1-1; D is perhaps TRBD1 (5 bases). The germline V gene has CDR1 MNHNY and CDR2 SVGAGI (reference sequence). The CDR3 runs to 14 residues. Trimming pared 5 bases from V and 4 bases from J, leaving 14 bases between. The CDR3, as DNA: TGTGCCAGCAGTACTCGTGGGGGGGTCACTGAAGCTTTCTTT. This codes for CASSTRGGVTEAFF.

This clonotype was observed a few times. The J gene is TRBJ2-7, the V gene TRBV6-1, with 8 nucleotides matching TRBD1. V trimming: 1 base; J trimming: 0 bases; junction bases outside the gene matches: 2. This CDR3 contains 15 residues. Germline V gives CDR1 MNHNS, CDR2 SASEGT. CDR3 sequence (DNA): TGTGCCAGCAGTGAAGGGGACAGGAACTCCTACGAGCAGTACTTC. Protein: CASSEGDRNSYEQYF.

This clonotype was recorded at least ten times. This chain uses TRBV5-1 with TRBJ2-3; 8 bases align to TRBD2. This CDR3 is built from 15 residues. Per the germline V gene, CDR1 is SGHRS and CDR2 is YFSETQ. V gave up 0 bases and J gave up 4 bases; unmatched junction bases: 4. The CDR3 region is CASSLAGLDSDTQYF. In nucleotides, the CDR3 is TGCGCCAGCAGCTTGGCGGGACTAGATTCAGATACGCAGTATTTT.

J is TRBJ2-7 and V is TRBV5-4; D may be TRBD1 or TRBD2 (7 bases each). Germline values: CDR1 SGHNT, CDR2 YYREEE (reference sequence). Deletions cut 4 bases from V and 3 bases from J, with 14 bases between. CDR3 length: 14 residues. CDR3 sequence: CASSAAGQYYEQYF. Here the CDR3 DNA reads TGTGCCAGCAGCGCAGCGGGACAGTACTACGAGCAGTACTTC.

This clonotype appeared many times. The rearrangement joins TRBV12-3 or TRBV12-4 to TRBJ1-2, with D possibly TRBD1 on 5 matching bases. The germline V and J ends were trimmed by 6 bases and 2 bases, with 10 bases remaining between them. The length of the CDR3 is 13 residues. The CDR3 region is CASSYGTNYGYTF. The CDR3 bases are TGTGCCAGCAGCTATGGGACGAACTATGGCTACACCTTC.

This clonotype came up many times. The chain has TRBV28 and TRBJ2-7, with a possible D match to TRBD1 (6 bases). Trimming took off 1 base at V and 1 base at J, with 11 bases between the two ends. Germline V gene data show CDR1 as MDHEN and CDR2 as SYDVKM. The length of the CDR3 is 15 residues. The CDR3 loop reads CASSLLMGASYEQYF. CDR3 in DNA: TGTGCCAGCAGTTTATTAATGGGGGCTTCCTACGAGCAGTACTTC.

This chain connects TRBV5-6 to TRBJ2-1; a possible D gene is TRBD2 (6 bases). CDR1 is SGHDT and CDR2 is YYEEEE in the germline V gene. V was trimmed by 0 bases and J by 7 bases, leaving 11 bases between them. The CDR3 length is 14 residues. This CDR3 is CASSLVSGGNEQFF. The CDR3 bases are TGTGCCAGCAGCTTGGTATCCGGGGGAAATGAGCAGTTCTTC.

The chain recombines TRBV12-3 or TRBV12-4 with TRBJ1-2; D call uncertain. The CDR3 has 13 amino acids. Trimming shortened V by 5 bases and J by 6 bases, and 13 bases separated the two germline ends. CDR3 residues: CASSTSPPHGYTF. The CDR3 nucleotides read TGTGCCAGCAGTACCTCCCCCCCCCATGGCTACACCTTC.

This clonotype was counted many times. This chain uses TRBV10-2 with TRBJ1-2, with D possibly matching TRBD1 (6 bases). CDR3 length equals 13 residues. Germline values: CDR1 WSHSY, CDR2 SAAADI. V shed 5 bases and J shed 0 bases, with 7 bases lying between them. The CDR3 DNA sequence: TGCGCCAGCAGTAAGGGGGCTAACTATGGCTACACCTTC. It codes for CASSKGANYGYTF.

In its sample, this clonotype was seen a few times. This chain joins TRBV5-6 and TRBJ1-5, with no clear D. The length of the CDR3 is 16 residues. Germline V CDR1 and CDR2: SGHDT, YYEEEE. Trimming took off 1 base at V and 4 bases at J, with 15 bases between the two ends. The CDR3 DNA reads as TGTGCCAGCAGCTTGCGAGACCTTGGTGTAAATCAGCCCCAGCATTTT. Its translation is CASSLRDLGVNQPQHF. Together with reference TRBV5-6 and TRBJ1-5, the CDR3 gives the full variable domain: DAGVTQSPTHLIKTRGQQVTLRCSPKSGHDTVSWYQQALGQGPQFIFQYYEEEERQRGNFPDRFSGHQFPNYSSELNVNALLLGDSALYLCASSLRDLGVNQPQHFGDGTRLSIL.

The table lists this clonotype with a few counts. The chain links TRBV11-3 to TRBJ2-2, with D possibly called TRBD1 or TRBD2 (5 bases each). Germline V CDR1 and CDR2: SGHNT, YENEEA. The CDR3 consists of 15 residues. V gave up 3 bases and J gave up 4 bases, with 12 bases separating them. The CDR3: CASSFGTIITGELFF. DNA of the CDR3: TGTGCCAGCAGCTTCGGGACCATTATCACCGGGGAGCTGTTTTTT.

This clonotype was found many times. The chain is built from TRBV2 and TRBJ2-2, with D hard to call. V gave up 3 bases and J gave up 7 bases, with 18 bases separating them. The CDR3 contains 16 residues. In germline, CDR1 is SNHLY, CDR2 FYNNEI. CDR3 nucleotide sequence: TGTGCCAGCAGTGATTGGGGTGGGTCGCGGTACGGGGAGCTGTTTTTT. Its protein product is CASSDWGGSRYGELFF.

This clonotype was picked up many times. This chain joins TRBV20-1 and TRBJ2-2; D is possibly TRBD2 (5 bases). Trimming pared 5 bases from V and 4 bases from J, leaving 11 bases between. Looked up from germline, CDR1 is DFQATT and CDR2 is SNEGSKA (reference sequence). The CDR3 totals 13 residues. The CDR3 DNA reads as TGCAGTGCTCGGGATCAGCCCACCGGGGAGCTGTTTTTT. It specifies CSARDQPTGELFF.

The gene calls are TRBV28 and TRBJ2-1; 9 bases align to TRBD1. This CDR3 spans 15 amino acids. V shed 5 bases, J shed 3 bases, and the junction held 5 bases outside the gene matches. In germline, CDR1 is MDHEN, CDR2 SYDVKM. This CDR3 reads CASSPGTGYYNEQFF. The CDR3 region has the DNA TGTGCCAGCAGTCCCGGGACAGGGTACTACAATGAGCAGTTCTTC. The complete variable domain, with remaining parts taken from reference TRBV28 and TRBJ2-1, reads DVKVTQSSRYLVKRTGEKVFLECVQDMDHENMFWYRQDPGLGLRLIYFSYDVKMKEKGDIPEGYSVSREKKERFSLILESASTNQTSMYLCASSPGTGYYNEQFFGPGTRLTVL.

The sample holds many counts of this clonotype. The gene calls are TRBV12-3 or TRBV12-4 and TRBJ2-3; TRBD2 aligns across 11 bases. Trimming at V came to 1 base and at J to 3 bases, leaving 9 bases not matched to a gene. The CDR3 is 18 amino acids. This CDR3 is CASSLVGLAAPGTDTQYF. The CDR3 DNA is TGTGCCAGCAGTTTAGTGGGACTAGCGGCCCCGGGGACAGATACGCAGTATTTT.

The chain recombines TRBV30 with TRBJ2-2; no firm D call. The CDR3 consists of 12 residues. In germline, CDR1 is GTSNPN, CDR2 SVGIG (reference sequence). Deletions cut 4 bases from V and 4 bases from J, with 7 bases between. The CDR3 DNA reads as TGTGCCTGGACCCTGGGCACCGGGGAGCTGTTTTTT. This sequence encodes CAWTLGTGELFF.